This record covers a single T cell receptor beta chain. This specimen comes from a study of T cell repertoires in cytomegalovirus infection. Study details: TCR beta signatures that were public indicated CMV infection and matching HLA type.

TCRdb independently ran MiXCR on the reads; one entry per CDR3 protein. The sample includes some 170,000 distinct CDR3 sequences, 15% to 20% seen only once; the top ten take roughly a quarter. Losses at the gene ends were 1 base for V and 7 bases for J; bases not matched to a gene: 10. Germline V gives CDR1 DFQATT, CDR2 SNEGSKA (reference sequence). There are 15 residues in the CDR3. Sample: CD8+ T cells from PBMCs. The V and J genes are TRBV20-1 and TRBJ2-1; 7 positions match TRBD2. This TCR was sampled from a human donor in good health (CMV status not recorded). Some clones in this sample may be carry-over from other donors' samples. The CDR3 coding sequence is TGCAGTGCTAGAGGGAGCGGGGAAGTCCTTAATGAGCAGTTCTTC. This codes for CSARGSGEVLNEQFF.